These 15 T cell receptor beta chains came from one sample sequenced in a study of T cells after yellow fever vaccination. TCRdb fed the 5' RACE reads into MiXCR, producing one record per CDR3 protein. The sample holds a few hundred thousand distinct CDR3 sequences, almost 4% seen once. This specimen consisted of PBMCs, obtained 5 days after the yellow fever booster vaccination. All receptors derive from a man aged 18-30 years who received the YFV17D yellow fever vaccine.

This clonotype was counted many times. The chain carries TRBV5-1 and TRBJ2-3; possibly TRBD1 or TRBD2 for D (6 bases each). This CDR3 comprises 16 residues. V was cut by 0 bases and J by 1 base, with 12 bases left in between. Germline values: CDR1 SGHRS, CDR2 YFSETQ. The CDR3 reads CASSLVWGAGTDTQYF. The CDR3, as DNA: TGCGCCAGCAGCTTGGTGTGGGGGGCCGGCACAGATACGCAGTATTTT.

This chain connects TRBV6-6 to TRBJ2-6; TRBD1 or TRBD2 may be the D gene (5 bases each). V dropped 11 bases and J dropped 0 bases, with 5 bases sitting between them. The CDR3 is 12 amino acids. The germline V gene has CDR1 MNHNY and CDR2 SVGAGI (reference sequence). This CDR3 reads CAGGSGANVLTF. The CDR3 DNA follows: TGTGCCGGGGGCTCTGGGGCCAACGTCCTGACTTTC.

This clonotype occurred many times. The gene calls are TRBV3-1 and TRBJ1-1; no reliable D call. There are 13 residues in the CDR3. CDR1 and CDR2 (germline): LGHDT, YNNKEL (reference sequence). The germline V and J ends were trimmed by 5 bases and 4 bases, with 11 bases remaining between them. The CDR3 DNA reads as TGTGCCAGCAGCTCCATAATGGGCACTGAAGCTTTCTTT. Amino acids: CASSSIMGTEAFF. Together with reference TRBV3-1 and TRBJ1-1, the CDR3 gives the full variable domain: DTAVSQTPKYLVTQMGNDKSIKCEQNLGHDTMYWYKQDSKKFLKIMFSYNNKELIINETVPNRFSPKSPDKAHLNLHINSLELGDSAVYFCASSSIMGTEAFFGQGTRLTVV.

This clonotype was seen more than once but under ten times. The chain combines TRBV6-5 with TRBJ1-2; a possible D gene is TRBD1 (5 bases). In germline, CDR1 is MNHEY, CDR2 SVGAGI. V lost 2 bases to trimming and J lost 7 bases, with 8 bases between them. The length of the CDR3 is 12 residues. The CDR3 nucleotides read TGTGCCAGCAGTTACAACGGGGGTGGCTACACCTTC. Its translation: CASSYNGGGYTF.

J is TRBJ1-2 and V is TRBV2; 7 bases fit TRBD1. Germline V gene sequence: CDR1 SNHLY, CDR2 FYNNEI. The CDR3 spans 14 residues. Trimming removed 5 bases from V and 6 bases from J; junction bases left unmatched: 9. The CDR3: CASSFRGTEDGYTF. The CDR3 DNA follows: TGTGCCAGCAGTTTTCGCGGGACAGAGGATGGCTACACCTTC.

The sample holds many counts of this clonotype. The rearrangement links TRBV7-6 to TRBJ1-6; 7 bases are a match to TRBD1. The CDR3 loop spans 13 amino acids. V was clipped by 4 bases and J by 9 bases; unmatched bases: 3. Germline loops: CDR1 SGHVS, CDR2 FNYEAQ. CDR3 nucleotide sequence: TGTGCCAGCAGCTACAGGGGCTCTTCACCCCTCCACTTT. It translates to CASSYRGSSPLHF.

V is TRBV20-1 and J is TRBJ2-1; no clear D. Germline CDR1 DFQATT, CDR2 SNEGSKA (reference sequence). This CDR3 region has 11 residues. The V end lost 6 bases, the J end lost 2 bases, and 5 bases lay between the germline ends. The CDR3 sequence: CSADTYNEQFF. The CDR3 DNA follows: TGCAGTGCCGACACCTACAATGAGCAGTTCTTC.

The V call is TRBV28, the J call TRBJ2-7; 9 bases match TRBD1. Germline CDR1 reads MDHEN; CDR2 reads SYDVKM. With 6 bases clipped from V and 2 bases from J, the junction kept 2 bases outside the gene matches. This CDR3 comprises 13 residues. DNA for the CDR3: TGTGCCAGCAGAAGGACAGGGGCCTACGAGCAGTACGTC. This codes for CASRRTGAYEQYV.

The chain uses TRBV7-9 and TRBJ2-3; tentative D call: TRBD2 (5 bases). Per the germline V gene, CDR1 is SEHNR and CDR2 is FQNEAQ (reference sequence). Trimming cost V 1 base and J 4 bases, with 21 bases left between them. This CDR3 is 18 amino acids long. CDR3 DNA sequence: TGTGCCAGCAGCTTAGGGAGAACGGGGAGATTCCGGGCAGATACGCAGTATTTT. It codes for CASSLGRTGRFRADTQYF.

The rearrangement joins TRBV2 to TRBJ2-7; TRBD2 matches at 14 bases. V dropped 4 bases and J dropped 0; count of bases not matched to a gene: 5. From germline, CDR1 is SNHLY and CDR2 FYNNEI. The CDR3 covers 17 residues. The CDR3 region is CASSGLAGGRSSYEQYV. CDR3 DNA sequence: TGTGCCAGCAGTGGACTAGCGGGGGGGCGGAGCTCCTACGAGCAGTACGTC.

This clonotype showed up just a few times. The gene calls are TRBV7-9 and TRBJ1-6; D is ambiguous. Germline-derived CDR1 and CDR2 are SEHNR and FQNEAQ (reference sequence). Trimming took 2 bases from V and 8 from J, leaving 10 bases between them. This CDR3 is 14 amino acids long. The CDR3 DNA sequence: TGTGCCAGCAGCTTAATCTGGCCGGATTCACCCCTCCACTTT. Translating gives CASSLIWPDSPLHF.

The chain couples TRBV5-1 to TRBJ1-1, with TRBD1 identical over 7 bases. From germline, CDR1 is SGHRS and CDR2 YFSETQ. With 0 bases clipped from V and 5 bases from J, the junction kept 7 bases outside the gene matches. There are 15 residues in the CDR3. The CDR3 nucleotides read TGCGCCAGCAGCTTGGCCAGGGGGGTGGGGACTGAAGCTTTCTTT. The encoded protein is CASSLARGVGTEAFF.

This clonotype was found many times. J is TRBJ2-7 and V is TRBV6-2 or TRBV6-3; the D gene is possibly TRBD1 (5 bases). V gave up 2 bases and J gave up 6 bases, with 14 bases separating them. The CDR3 is made up of 14 amino acids. CDR1 and CDR2 from the germline V gene are MNHEY and SVGEGT. The CDR3 loop reads CASSYDAGHPEQYV. CDR3 coding DNA: TGTGCCAGCAGTTACGACGCAGGGCACCCCGAGCAGTACGTC.

Ten or more counts support this clonotype. J is TRBJ1-1 and V is TRBV5-1; D uncertain. V lost 0 bases, J lost 0 bases, and 6 bases lay in between. Per germline, CDR1 SGHRS and CDR2 YFSETQ. This CDR3 comprises 14 residues. The CDR3 DNA is TGCGCCAGCAGCTTGGACAGTATGAACACTGAAGCTTTCTTT. It encodes CASSLDSMNTEAFF. The variable domain in full, with the rest retrieved from reference TRBV5-1 and TRBJ1-1, is KAGVTQTPRYLIKTRGQQVTLSCSPISGHRSVSWYQQTPGQGLQFLFEYFSETQRNKGNFPGRFSGRQFSNSRSEMNVSTLELGDSALYLCASSLDSMNTEAFFGQGTRLTVV.

This clonotype was seen repeatedly, ten times or more. V gene TRBV5-1 combines with J gene TRBJ1-1; no reliable D call. V was pared by 5 bases and J by 5 bases, with 13 bases between. The CDR3 is made up of 13 amino acids. CDR1 is SGHRS, CDR2 YFSETQ, per germline. The CDR3 reads CASRGMDSTEAFF. CDR3 nucleotides: TGCGCCAGCAGGGGGATGGATTCTACTGAAGCTTTCTTT.